This TCR beta chain was obtained from a study of cytomegalovirus exposure and HLA in healthy donors. Study results and limitations: Across donors, most TCRs were seen rarely, yet some public ones were widespread.

With 6 bases removed from V and 5 bases from J, the gap between germline ends came to 22 bases. From germline, CDR1 is MDHEN and CDR2 SYDVKM. CDR3 length equals 16 residues. Both 60 Vbeta primers and 13 Jbeta primers went into the PCR. Sequenced by immunoSEQ multiplex PCR; TCRdb stores in-frame clones only, minus some. The sample lists 90,000 to 120,000 clones, approximately 76% occurring once. Notes on this clone: Antigen specificity is unknown.

The TCR comes from a woman in her late teens or twenties in good health and CMV-seropositive. The sample taken for sequencing was PBMCs. This chain links TRBV28 with TRBJ2-5, with D tentatively TRBD1 (6 bases). CDR3 region: CASRNPGVWAHETQYF. The DNA of the CDR3 is TGTGCCAGCAGGAACCCAGGGGTGTGGGCTCACGAGACCCAGTACTTC. Based on the CDR3 plus reference TRBV28 and TRBJ2-5, the full variable domain is DVKVTQSSRYLVKRTGEKVFLECVQDMDHENMFWYRQDPGLGLRLIYFSYDVKMKEKGDIPEGYSVSREKKERFSLILESASTNQTSMYLCASRNPGVWAHETQYFGPGTRLLVL.